Shown below are 15 T cell receptor beta chains from a single sample sequenced in a study of cytomegalovirus exposure and HLA in healthy donors (dated by TCRdb to about 2017). Receptors were amplified or captured by the immunoSEQ multiplex PCR assay. For the multiplex PCR, a mixture combining 60 forward primers for TCR Vbeta segments and 13 reverse primers for TCR Jbeta segments was used. TCRdb took over this immuneACCESS table, retaining in-frame rearrangements with V and J assigned. Such tables are incomplete; in checked studies, under half of the missing clones stem from an unresolved V gene, and the remainder is unexplained. The sample table shows 150,000 to 200,000 clones, and 60% to 80% are seen once. The top ten constitute around 1% of the sample. The sample consisted of PBMCs. The receptors here all came from a woman in her 50s in good health and CMV-seropositive.

The rearrangement uses TRBV2 and TRBJ2-2; D may be TRBD1 (5 bases). The length of the CDR3 is 15 residues. Germline V gene lookup returns CDR1 SNHLY and CDR2 FYNNEI. V lost 10 bases, J lost 6 bases, and 21 bases lay in between. The CDR3 coding sequence is TGTGCCATTAAGGAAGGGGTAGTAGAATCCGGGGAGCTGTTTTTT. Its translation is CAIKEGVVESGELFF. The full variable domain, its missing parts supplied by reference TRBV2 and TRBJ2-2, is EPEVTQTPSHQVTQMGQEVILRCVPISNHLYFYWYRQILGQKVEFLVSFYNNEISEKSEIFDDQFSVERPDGSNFTLKIRSTKLEDSAMYFCAIKEGVVESGELFFGEGSRLTVL.

This clone was recorded a few times. The gene calls are TRBV7-2 and TRBJ2-7; TRBD1 is a possible D gene (6 bases). V was cut by 1 base and J by 7 bases, with 14 bases left in between. CDR3 length: 14 residues. Germline V gene data show CDR1 as SGHTA and CDR2 as FQGNSA. The CDR3 bases are TGTGCCAGCAGCTTAGGCAGGGGACCCCTGGAGCAGTACTTC. This codes for CASSLGRGPLEQYF.

This clone was observed a few times. The DNA is left out, because the CDR3 cannot be placed on it with certainty; the CDR3 is given as TCRdb lists it. This chain joins TRBV27 and TRBJ1-1; TRBD1, the table's D call, was not compared with the DNA. Germline V gives CDR1 MNHEY, CDR2 SMNVEV (reference sequence). Counting both end residues, the CDR3 totals 13 amino acids. CDR3 protein: CASSLDKATEAFF.

This chain uses TRBV2 with TRBJ1-1; the D gene is possibly TRBD1 (6 bases). V was shortened by 9 bases and J by 5 bases, with 13 bases between the two germline ends. Germline CDR1 SNHLY, CDR2 FYNNEI. This CDR3 is built from 12 residues. The CDR3 DNA is TGTGCCAGTAGACCAGGGGTGACTGAAGCTTTCTTT. Translated: CASRPGVTEAFF. Filled out from reference TRBV2 and TRBJ1-1, the complete variable domain reads EPEVTQTPSHQVTQMGQEVILRCVPISNHLYFYWYRQILGQKVEFLVSFYNNEISEKSEIFDDQFSVERPDGSNFTLKIRSTKLEDSAMYFCASRPGVTEAFFGQGTRLTVV.

CDR3 sequence reads: CASSSWTSPETQYF. In nucleotides, the CDR3 is TGTGCCAGCAGCTCCTGGACTAGCCCAGAGACCCAGTACTTC. This rearrangement joins TRBV7-2 to TRBJ2-5; 8 positions match TRBD2. V shed 4 bases and J 4 bases; nucleotides not matched to a gene: 5. The CDR3 totals 14 residues. The germline V gene has CDR1 SGHTA and CDR2 FQGNSA.

Note on this clone: In the same sample, other DNA sequences code for this CDR3. The rearrangement joins TRBV29-1 to TRBJ2-3; 7 nucleotides line up with TRBD1. J gave up 4 bases and V 4 bases, and 2 bases lay outside the gene matches. Germline V gene lookup returns CDR1 SQVTM and CDR2 ANQGSEA. This CDR3 spans 12 amino acids. The CDR3 nucleotides are TGCAGCGTTGGAGGGGGCGCAGATACGCAGTATTTT. Translated, it gives CSVGGGADTQYF.

The rearrangement uses TRBV5-1 and TRBJ2-7, with D possibly matching TRBD2 (6 bases). Germline assignment: CDR1 SGHRS and CDR2 YFSETQ. V lost 0 bases to trimming and J lost 6 bases, with 13 bases between them. CDR3 length equals 14 residues. The CDR3 DNA reads as TGCGCCAGCAGCTTGGTGCGGGATTTCTCCGAGCAGTACTTC. It codes for CASSLVRDFSEQYF.

This clone was picked up a small number of times. The rearrangement joins TRBV9 to TRBJ2-7; the D gene is possibly TRBD1 (5 bases). Trimming cost V 0 bases and J 4 bases, with 14 bases left between them. Per the germline V gene, CDR1 is SGDLS and CDR2 is YYNGEE. The CDR3 has 15 amino acids. For the CDR3, the DNA is TGTGCCAGCAGCGTAGGGGGCTTAAAAGGTTACGAGCAGTACTTC. Amino acids: CASSVGGLKGYEQYF.

The J gene is TRBJ2-1, the V gene TRBV9, with TRBD2 as a possible D gene (6 bases). Germline lookup yields CDR1 SGDLS and CDR2 YYNGEE. V was trimmed by 0 bases and J by 4 bases, leaving 14 bases between them. This CDR3 is built from 16 residues. CDR3 bases: TGTGCCAGCAGCGTAGGCGAGGGAGGCTTTTACAATGAGCAGTTCTTC. This gives the protein CASSVGEGGFYNEQFF.

The V call is TRBV6-5, the J call TRBJ1-4, with TRBD1 as a possible D gene (5 bases). CDR3 length equals 15 residues. V was trimmed by 2 bases and J by 1 base, leaving 8 bases between them. Germline CDR1 and CDR2: MNHEY and SVGAGI. The CDR3 here is CASSYQGQTNEKLFF. CDR3 nucleotides: TGTGCCAGCAGTTACCAGGGCCAAACTAATGAAAAACTGTTTTTT.

V usage is TRBV7-9 and J usage is TRBJ2-1; TRBD1 matches at 10 bases. This CDR3 region has 17 residues. V shed 5 bases, J shed 3 bases, and the junction held 10 bases outside the gene matches. CDR1 is SEHNR and CDR2 is FQNEAQ in the germline V gene (reference sequence). The CDR3 protein is CASSHQRGQGSYNEQFF. The CDR3 DNA reads TGTGCCAGCAGCCACCAGAGGGGACAGGGGAGCTACAATGAGCAGTTCTTC.

The chain joins TRBV7-6 to TRBJ1-5; perhaps TRBD1 as D (5 bases). Trimming removed 5 bases from V and 0 bases from J, with 11 bases in between. The CDR3 runs 15 residues. The germline gives CDR1 SGHVS, CDR2 FNYEAQ. CDR3 DNA sequence: TGTGCCAGCAGCGGGGACTCTTATAGCAATCAGCCCCAGCATTTT. Translating it yields CASSGDSYSNQPQHF.

This chain joins TRBV11-2 and TRBJ1-6; TRBD1 agrees at 9 bases. Trimming at V came to 5 bases and at J to 0 bases, leaving 5 bases not matched to a gene. The germline V gene has CDR1 SGHAT and CDR2 FQNNGV. The CDR3 runs 17 residues. The CDR3 loop reads CASSPTGGSSYNSPLHF. The CDR3 DNA sequence: TGTGCCAGCAGCCCTACAGGGGGCAGCTCCTATAATTCACCCCTCCACTTT. The full variable domain, in which reference TRBV11-2 and TRBJ1-6 provide the parts outside the CDR3, is EAGVAQSPRYKIIEKRQSVAFWCNPISGHATLYWYQQILGQGPKLLIQFQNNGVVDDSQLPKDRFSAERLKGVDSTLKIQPAKLEDSAVYLCASSPTGGSSYNSPLHFGNGTRLTVT.

V usage is TRBV10-3 and J usage is TRBJ2-1; TRBD1 matches 7 bases. Germline V gene lookup returns CDR1 ENHRY and CDR2 SYGVKD. The CDR3 is made up of 14 amino acids. V was clipped by 10 bases and J by 4 bases; unmatched bases: 10. In DNA, the CDR3 is TGTGCCACTACCGGGACAGAGATTTACAATGAGCAGTTCTTC. Protein product: CATTGTEIYNEQFF.

CDR3 nucleotides: TGTGCCAGCTCACCACGGAGAGGAGAGACCCAGTACTTC. Translated: CASSPRRGETQYF. The chain is built from TRBV18 and TRBJ2-5; D remains ambiguous. This CDR3 has 13 residues. The ends were cut back, 1 base at V and 4 bases at J, with 7 bases in the middle. CDR1 is KGHSH and CDR2 is LQKENI in the germline V gene.